These 22 T cell receptor beta chains came from one sample sequenced in a study of T cell changes during pregnancy in multiple sclerosis. Method: immunoSEQ multiplex PCR; TCRdb's copy keeps in-frame clones and lacks some. The sample holds roughly 41,000 clones, around 94% seen once. The source material was peripheral blood, sampled in the third trimester of pregnancy. Every receptor here comes from a female donor with multiple sclerosis, enrolled in a pregnancy study.

The chain couples TRBV28 to TRBJ2-5, with 11 nucleotides matching TRBD2. The germline CDR1 and CDR2 sequences are MDHEN and SYDVKM. The CDR3 totals 20 residues. With 4 bases clipped from V and 1 base from J, the junction kept 17 bases outside the gene matches. The DNA for the CDR3 is TGTGCCAGCAGTTCGGTGGGGACCGCCGGGACTAGCGGCCCCCAAGAGACCCAGTACTTC. Translated: CASSSVGTAGTSGPQETQYF. The entire variable domain, with the rest obtained from reference TRBV28 and TRBJ2-5, is as follows: DVKVTQSSRYLVKRTGEKVFLECVQDMDHENMFWYRQDPGLGLRLIYFSYDVKMKEKGDIPEGYSVSREKKERFSLILESASTNQTSMYLCASSSVGTAGTSGPQETQYFGPGTRLLVL.

V and J are TRBV9 and TRBJ2-7; D call uncertain. Germline-derived CDR1 and CDR2 are SGDLS and YYNGEE. V lost 0 bases, J lost 4 bases, and 5 bases lay in between. The CDR3 spans 12 residues. The CDR3 here is CASSVAGYEQYF. CDR3 DNA: TGTGCCAGCAGCGTAGCCGGTTACGAGCAGTACTTC.

This rearrangement joins TRBV5-1 to TRBJ2-7, with TRBD1 matching 9 bases. This CDR3 is 15 amino acids long. CDR1 and CDR2 from the germline V gene are SGHRS and YFSETQ. The J segment lost 2 bases and the V segment lost 0 bases, leaving 3 bases of the junction unmatched. Written as DNA, the CDR3 is TGCGCCAGCAGCTTGGCTGGGACAGGGACCTACGAGCAGTACTTC. Translating it yields CASSLAGTGTYEQYF. Full variable domain (rest looked up from reference TRBV5-1 and TRBJ2-7): KAGVTQTPRYLIKTRGQQVTLSCSPISGHRSVSWYQQTPGQGLQFLFEYFSETQRNKGNFPGRFSGRQFSNSRSEMNVSTLELGDSALYLCASSLAGTGTYEQYFGPGTRLTVT.

The chain recombines TRBV9 with TRBJ2-2, with TRBD2 identical over 7 bases. Germline V lookup: CDR1 SGDLS, CDR2 YYNGEE. V dropped 5 bases and J dropped 4; count of bases not matched to a gene: 5. CDR3 length: 14 amino acids. The CDR3 region has the DNA TGTGCCAGCAGACGGGAGGAGGGCACCGGGGAGCTGTTTTTT. It codes for CASRREEGTGELFF.

J is TRBJ1-1 and V is TRBV6-5; 7 nucleotides line up with TRBD1. The V gene end was trimmed by 7 bases and the J gene end by 4 bases; junction bases not matched to a gene: 6. The CDR3 has 13 residues. Germline CDR1 is MNHEY and CDR2 is SVGAGI. CDR3 protein: CASTRGLVTEAFF. As DNA, the CDR3 is TGTGCCAGCACGAGGGGGCTGGTCACTGAAGCTTTCTTT.

The chain links TRBV19 to TRBJ1-6; 10 bases are shared with TRBD1. J gave up 10 bases and V 1 base, and 7 bases lay outside the gene matches. This CDR3 has 16 amino acids. Germline V gene data show CDR1 as LNHDA and CDR2 as SQIVND (reference sequence). The CDR3 DNA reads TGTGCCAGTAGTATAGGAGGACAGGGGGATTGGTCACCCCTCCACTTT. Protein: CASSIGGQGDWSPLHF.

This clone appeared once. The chain is built from TRBV27 and TRBJ2-7; D gene uncertain. CDR1 is MNHEY and CDR2 is SMNVEV in the germline V gene (reference sequence). The CDR3 has 15 residues. V was shortened by 6 bases and J by 3 bases, with 18 bases between the two germline ends. In DNA, the CDR3 is TGTGCCAGCAGCCAGCGCCCCGGAGCTCACTACGAGCAGTACTTC. Protein: CASSQRPGAHYEQYF.

V and J are TRBV11-2 and TRBJ1-5; maybe TRBD1 (5 bases). The ends were cut back, 4 bases at V and 4 bases at J, with 11 bases in the middle. The CDR3 consists of 14 residues. CDR1 and CDR2 (germline): SGHAT, FQNNGV. The CDR3 spells CASSSQGGNQPQHF. CDR3 bases: TGTGCCAGCAGCTCCCAGGGAGGAAATCAGCCCCAGCATTTT.

This chain uses TRBV30 with TRBJ2-3; D is unclear. The germline CDR1 and CDR2 sequences are GTSNPN and SVGIG (reference sequence). V shed 8 bases and J shed 6 bases, with 18 bases lying between them. The CDR3 runs 13 residues. CDR3 loop: CARSPENTDTQYF. The CDR3 DNA is TGTGCCAGAAGCCCCGAAAATACCGATACGCAGTATTTT.

This rearrangement joins TRBV29-1 to TRBJ2-7; TRBD1 might be the D (6 bases). CDR1 is SQVTM and CDR2 is ANQGSEA in the germline V gene. CDR3 length: 13 residues. V was clipped by 0 bases and J by 3 bases, with 9 bases between them. For the CDR3, the DNA is TGCAGCGTTGAAGACCAGGGGCTCTACGAGCAGTACTTC. Translated, it gives CSVEDQGLYEQYF.

V is TRBV6-5 and J is TRBJ2-2; tentative D call: TRBD2 (6 bases). CDR3 size: 14 residues. V was trimmed by 6 bases and J by 2 bases, leaving 10 bases between them. Germline-derived CDR1 and CDR2 are MNHEY and SVGAGI. The CDR3 DNA reads TGTGCCAGCAGCGATAGCGGAAACACCGGGGAGCTGTTTTTT. Translating gives CASSDSGNTGELFF.

The rearrangement joins TRBV14 to TRBJ1-2, with TRBD1 matching 9 bases. Germline loops: CDR1 SGHDN, CDR2 FVKESK. The trim removed 4 bases at V and 10 bases at J, leaving 7 bases unmatched. This CDR3 is 13 amino acids long. The CDR3 DNA reads TGTGCCAGCAGCCCCGGACAGGGGCTTTCCTACACCTTC. Amino acid sequence: CASSPGQGLSYTF.

This chain joins TRBV5-1 and TRBJ2-1; 11 bases fit TRBD1. The germline CDR1 and CDR2 sequences are SGHRS and YFSETQ. The CDR3 totals 19 residues. V lost 4 bases and J lost 8; bases outside the gene matches: 20. The CDR3 loop reads CASSLAGTGGDRHTHEQFF. Here the CDR3 DNA reads TGCGCCAGCAGCCTCGCCGGGACAGGGGGTGATAGGCACACCCATGAGCAGTTCTTC.

This rearrangement joins TRBV5-1 to TRBJ2-7; 12 nucleotides agree with TRBD2. In germline, CDR1 is SGHRS, CDR2 YFSETQ. V was pared by 2 bases and J by 0 bases, with 3 bases of the junction left unmatched. The CDR3 contains 16 residues. The CDR3 sequence is CASSFLAGGTSYEQYF. In DNA form, the CDR3 reads TGCGCCAGCAGCTTCCTAGCGGGAGGGACCTCCTACGAGCAGTACTTC.

The V gene is TRBV10-3, the J gene TRBJ2-7; 9 bases fit TRBD1. V lost 0 bases to trimming and J lost 2 bases; unmatched junction nucleotides: 2. Germline V gives CDR1 ENHRY, CDR2 SYGVKD. This CDR3 has 15 amino acids. CDR3 in DNA: TGTGCCATCAGTGAGTCTTGGGACAGGGCCTACGAGCAGTACTTC. Protein sequence: CAISESWDRAYEQYF.

The chain is built from TRBV7-9 and TRBJ1-1, with 8 bases aligning to TRBD1. The CDR3 spans 14 residues. Germline V CDR1 and CDR2: SEHNR, FQNEAQ (reference sequence). V dropped 6 bases and J dropped 6; count of bases not matched to a gene: 9. CDR3 sequence reads: CASRPTGGPPEAFF. DNA of the CDR3: TGTGCCAGCAGACCAACAGGGGGTCCTCCTGAAGCTTTCTTT.

V gene TRBV18 combines with J gene TRBJ2-5; TRBD1 agrees at 8 bases. The CDR3 contains 14 residues. CDR1 and CDR2 (germline): KGHSH, LQKENI. The trim removed 4 bases at V and 2 bases at J, leaving 3 bases unmatched. CDR3 region: CASSLQGGQETQYF. The DNA for the CDR3 is TGTGCCAGCTCACTACAGGGGGGACAAGAGACCCAGTACTTC.

J is TRBJ1-1 and V is TRBV6-5; possible D gene TRBD1, 5 bases. V lost 5 bases and J lost 3, with 16 bases in between. In germline, CDR1 is MNHEY, CDR2 SVGAGI. CDR3 length: 15 amino acids. Written as DNA, the CDR3 is TGTGCCAGCAGTCACCAGGGATTAAGGGACACTGAAGCTTTCTTT. Its translation: CASSHQGLRDTEAFF.

V is TRBV7-3 and J is TRBJ2-1; 9 bases match TRBD2. The CDR3 sequence is 16 residues long. With V trimmed by 0 bases and J by 8 bases, 8 bases remained unmatched. Germline V lookup: CDR1 SGHTA, CDR2 FQGTGA. The DNA of the CDR3 is TGTGCCAGCAGCTTAACCCCGGGTAGCGGGAGATATGAGCAGTTCTTC. This gives the protein CASSLTPGSGRYEQFF.

This sequence joins TRBV9 and TRBJ1-3; D remains unclear. In germline, CDR1 is SGDLS, CDR2 YYNGEE. V was shortened by 0 bases and J by 0 bases, with 10 bases between the two germline ends. There are 16 residues in the CDR3. The CDR3 nucleotides read TGTGCCAGCAGCGTAGCCCCAGTTTCCTCTGGAAACACCATATATTTT. It encodes CASSVAPVSSGNTIYF.

This chain links TRBV27 with TRBJ1-5; tentatively, D is TRBD1 (5 bases). This CDR3 is built from 16 residues. V was clipped by 4 bases and J by 0 bases, with 13 bases between them. In germline, CDR1 is MNHEY, CDR2 SMNVEV (reference sequence). CDR3 in amino acids: CASSSRQLYSNQPQHF. CDR3 sequence (DNA): TGTGCCAGCAGTTCTCGACAGCTATATAGCAATCAGCCCCAGCATTTT.

The J gene is TRBJ2-1, the V gene TRBV7-6, with 7 bases lining up with TRBD1. From germline, CDR1 is SGHVS and CDR2 FNYEAQ. The CDR3 loop spans 14 amino acids. Trimming took 5 bases from V and 4 from J; bases not matched to a gene: 5. The CDR3 loop is CASSPMGQYNEQFF. The CDR3 coding sequence is TGTGCCAGCAGCCCAATGGGACAGTACAATGAGCAGTTCTTC.